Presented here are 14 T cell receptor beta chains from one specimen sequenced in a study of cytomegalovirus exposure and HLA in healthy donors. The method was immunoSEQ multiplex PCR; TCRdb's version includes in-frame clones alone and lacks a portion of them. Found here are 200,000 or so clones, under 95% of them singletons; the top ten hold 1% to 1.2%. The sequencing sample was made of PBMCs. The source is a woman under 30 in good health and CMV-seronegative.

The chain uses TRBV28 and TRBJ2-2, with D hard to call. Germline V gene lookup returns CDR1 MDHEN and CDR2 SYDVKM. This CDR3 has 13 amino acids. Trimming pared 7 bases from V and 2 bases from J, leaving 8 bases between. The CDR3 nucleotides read TGTGCCAGCAACAGAAGAAACACCGGGGAGCTGTTTTTT. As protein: CASNRRNTGELFF. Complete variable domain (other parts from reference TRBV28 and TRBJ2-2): DVKVTQSSRYLVKRTGEKVFLECVQDMDHENMFWYRQDPGLGLRLIYFSYDVKMKEKGDIPEGYSVSREKKERFSLILESASTNQTSMYLCASNRRNTGELFFGEGSRLTVL.

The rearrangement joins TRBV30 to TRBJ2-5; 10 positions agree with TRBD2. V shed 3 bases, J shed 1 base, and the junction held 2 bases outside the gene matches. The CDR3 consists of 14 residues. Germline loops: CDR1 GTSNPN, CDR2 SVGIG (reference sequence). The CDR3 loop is CAWSGLAVQETQYF. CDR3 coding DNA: TGTGCCTGGAGCGGACTAGCGGTCCAAGAGACCCAGTACTTC.

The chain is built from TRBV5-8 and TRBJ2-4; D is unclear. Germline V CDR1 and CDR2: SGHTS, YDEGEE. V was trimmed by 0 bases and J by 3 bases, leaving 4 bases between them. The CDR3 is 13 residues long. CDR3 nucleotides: TGTGCCAGCAGCTTGGTGAGCAAAAACATTCAGTACTTC. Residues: CASSLVSKNIQYF.

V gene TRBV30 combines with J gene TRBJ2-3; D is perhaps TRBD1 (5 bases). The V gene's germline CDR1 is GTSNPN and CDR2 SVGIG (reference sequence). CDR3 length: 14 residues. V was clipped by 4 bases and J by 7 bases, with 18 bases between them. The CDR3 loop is CAWMLIAGINTQYF. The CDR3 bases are TGTGCCTGGATGCTAATTGCAGGGATAAATACGCAGTATTTT.

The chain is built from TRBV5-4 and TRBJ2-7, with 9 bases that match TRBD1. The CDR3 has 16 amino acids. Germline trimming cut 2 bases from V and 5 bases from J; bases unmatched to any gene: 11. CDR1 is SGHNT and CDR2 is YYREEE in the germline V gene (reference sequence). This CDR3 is CASSFSFGTGRDEQYF. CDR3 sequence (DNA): TGTGCCAGCAGCTTTTCCTTCGGGACAGGGAGGGACGAGCAGTACTTC.

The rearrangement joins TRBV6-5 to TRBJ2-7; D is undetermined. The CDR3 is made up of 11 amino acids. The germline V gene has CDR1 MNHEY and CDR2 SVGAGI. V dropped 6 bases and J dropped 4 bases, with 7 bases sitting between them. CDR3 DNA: TGTGCCAGCAGGGCAGAATACGAGCAGTACTTC. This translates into CASRAEYEQYF.

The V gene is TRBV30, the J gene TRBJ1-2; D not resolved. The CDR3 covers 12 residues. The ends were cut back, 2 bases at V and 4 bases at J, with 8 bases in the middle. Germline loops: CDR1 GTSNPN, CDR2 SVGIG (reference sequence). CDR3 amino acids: CAWSTNSYGYTF. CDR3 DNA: TGTGCCTGGAGTACGAACTCCTATGGCTACACCTTC.

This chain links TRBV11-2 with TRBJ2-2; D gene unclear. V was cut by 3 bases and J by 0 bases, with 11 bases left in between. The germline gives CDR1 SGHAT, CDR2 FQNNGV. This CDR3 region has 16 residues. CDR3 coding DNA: TGTGCCAGCAGCTTTTGGTCAGTTTCGAACACCGGGGAGCTGTTTTTT. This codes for CASSFWSVSNTGELFF.

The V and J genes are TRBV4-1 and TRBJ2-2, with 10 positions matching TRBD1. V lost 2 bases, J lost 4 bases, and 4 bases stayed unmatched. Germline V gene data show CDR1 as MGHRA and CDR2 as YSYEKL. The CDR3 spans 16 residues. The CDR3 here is CASSQLGTGATGELFF. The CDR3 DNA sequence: TGCGCCAGCAGCCAATTAGGGACAGGGGCCACCGGGGAGCTGTTTTTT.

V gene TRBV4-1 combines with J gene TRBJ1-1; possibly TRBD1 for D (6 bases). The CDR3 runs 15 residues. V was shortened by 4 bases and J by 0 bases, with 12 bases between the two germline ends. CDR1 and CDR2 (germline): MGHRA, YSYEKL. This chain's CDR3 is CASSLGDNLNTEAFF. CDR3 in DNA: TGCGCCAGCAGCCTCGGGGACAACCTGAACACTGAAGCTTTCTTT.

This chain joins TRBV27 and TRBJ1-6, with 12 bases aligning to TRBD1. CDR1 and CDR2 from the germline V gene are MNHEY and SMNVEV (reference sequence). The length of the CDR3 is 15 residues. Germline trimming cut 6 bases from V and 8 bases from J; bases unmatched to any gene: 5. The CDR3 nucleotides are TGTGCCAGCAGCCCCGGGACAGGGGGCTATTCACCCCTCCACTTT. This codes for CASSPGTGGYSPLHF.

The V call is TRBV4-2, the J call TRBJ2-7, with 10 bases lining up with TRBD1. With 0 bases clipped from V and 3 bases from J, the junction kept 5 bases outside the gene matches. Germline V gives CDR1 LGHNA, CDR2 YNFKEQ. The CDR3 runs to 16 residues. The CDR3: CASSQDVGTGDYEQYF. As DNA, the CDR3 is TGTGCCAGCAGCCAAGACGTTGGGACAGGGGACTACGAGCAGTACTTC.

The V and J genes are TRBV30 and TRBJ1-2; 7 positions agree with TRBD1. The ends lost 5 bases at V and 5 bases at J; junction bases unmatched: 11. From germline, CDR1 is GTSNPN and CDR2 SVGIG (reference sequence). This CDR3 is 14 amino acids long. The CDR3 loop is CAWAPTGQLYGYTF. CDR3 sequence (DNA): TGTGCCTGGGCGCCTACGGGACAGCTTTATGGCTACACCTTC.

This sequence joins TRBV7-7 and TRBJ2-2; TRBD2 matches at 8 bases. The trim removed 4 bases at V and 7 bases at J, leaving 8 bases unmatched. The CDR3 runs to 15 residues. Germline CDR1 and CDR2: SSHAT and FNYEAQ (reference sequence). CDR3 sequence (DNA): TGTGCCAGCAGCTCCGGGAGGGCCGGTGGCGGGGAGCTGTTTTTT. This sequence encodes CASSSGRAGGGELFF.